These T cell receptor beta chains were read from a single sample in a study of T cell responses to AZD1222 COVID-19 vaccine. Method: immunoSEQ multiplex PCR; TCRdb's copy keeps in-frame clones and lacks some. The sample lists some 150,000 clones; 85% to 90% were seen once. The input for sequencing was peripheral blood, taken 28 days after the second dose of the MenACWY control vaccine. The origin of the receptors is an adult who received the MenACWY meningococcal vaccine as a control. CDR3s include the opening cysteine and the closing phenylalanine or tryptophan. The D gene is left open where the match is weak. Rows may omit the clone size; those that give it use once, few, many or a size class.

. | . | TRBJ1-2 | TRBV28 | TGTGCCAGCAGTTTAAGGGACACCATCTATGGCTACACCTTC | CASSLRDTIYGYTF
. | . | TRBJ1-1 | TRBV28 | TGTGCCAGCAGTTTGGAGGGGCCGGGGGGAGCTTTCTTT | CASSLEGPGGAFF
. | TRBD1 | TRBJ2-5 | TRBV30 | TGTGCCTGGAGTTTGAGGGGGCGCCAAGAGACCCAGTACTTC | CAWSLRGRQETQYF
. | TRBD1 | TRBJ2-2 | TRBV30 | TGTGCCTGGAGTGTTGGAACAGGGGGCGCCACCGGGGAGCTGTTTTTT | CAWSVGTGGATGELFF
. | . | TRBJ1-2 | TRBV19 | TGTGCCAGTAGTATCGGAGGAAGCTATGGCTACACCTTC | CASSIGGSYGYTF
. | TRBD1 | TRBJ1-2 | TRBV28 | TGTGCCAGCAGTTCACCGGGACAGGAAAGTGGCTACACCTTC | CASSSPGQESGYTF
. | . | TRBJ2-7 | TRBV2 | TGTGCCAGCAGTGGCCGGGACCGACCCTACGAGCAGTACTTC | CASSGRDRPYEQYF
. | . | TRBJ1-6 | TRBV5-8 | TGTGCCAGCAGCTTGGTGGACAGTAACAATTCACCCCTCCACTTT | CASSLVDSNNSPLHF
. | . | TRBJ1-1 | TRBV5-6 | TGTGCCAGCAGCTTTTCCTTAGGGAACACTGAAGCTTTCTTT | CASSFSLGNTEAFF
. | . | TRBJ1-1 | TRBV18 | TGTGCCAGCTCACCATCATTGAACACTGAAGCTTTCTTT | CASSPSLNTEAFF
. | . | TRBJ1-5 | TRBV28 | TGTGCCAGCATCGAGCAACTGGGGAATCAGCCCCAGCATTTT | CASIEQLGNQPQHF
. | TRBD1 | TRBJ1-2 | TRBV7-2 | TGTGCCAGCAGCCCGGACAGGGGTCCCTATGGCTACACCTTC | CASSPDRGPYGYTF
. | . | TRBJ2-1 | TRBV7-9 | TGTGCCAGCAGCCACCGAGGGAGAAAAGCGGGTGAGCAGTTCTTC | CASSHRGRKAGEQFF
. | TRBD1 | TRBJ2-7 | TRBV28 | TGTGCCAGCAGTTTCTACAGGGGGCGCGACGAGCAGTACTTC | CASSFYRGRDEQYF
. | . | TRBJ2-7 | TRBV5-3 | TGTGCCAGAAGCTTATGTCACCGGGGTGACGAGCAGTACTTC | CARSLCHRGDEQYF
few | TRBD1 | TRBJ1-5 | TRBV5-6 | TGTGCCAGCAGCCTGAGGACAGGGCGCTCCCAGCATTTT | CASSLRTGRSQHF
. | . | TRBJ1-6 | TRBV18 | TGTGCCAGCTCACCAGACAGACCACCCCTCCACTTT | CASSPDRPPLHF
. | . | TRBJ2-1 | TRBV7-2 | TGTGCCAGCAGCTTACAGGGACTCATGAATGAGCAGTTCTTC | CASSLQGLMNEQFF
. | . | TRBJ1-2 | TRBV7-2 | TGTGCCAGCAGCGATCCGGGACACCGAGACAATAACTATGGCTACACCTTC | CASSDPGHRDNNYGYTF
. | . | TRBJ2-3 | TRBV28 | TGTGCCAGTCGGGCAGGGGAGTCCTACACAGATACGCAGTATTTT | CASRAGESYTDTQYF
. | . | TRBJ1-1 | TRBV19 | TGTGCCAGTAGTATTGGACCTAGGGGATCGGACACTGAAGCTTTCTTT | CASSIGPRGSDTEAFF
. | . | TRBJ2-2 | TRBV10-3 | TGTGCCACAGGTGGGGCGGGGCCCACCGGGGAGCTGTTTTTT | CATGGAGPTGELFF
once | TRBD1 | TRBJ1-6 | TRBV30 | TGTGCCTGGAGTGTACTGACAGGGAGAGGTAATTCACCCCTCCACTTT | CAWSVLTGRGNSPLHF
. | . | TRBJ2-1 | TRBV28 | TGTGCCAGCAGTTTGGGAGGAGGTGAGCAGTTCTTC | CASSLGGGEQFF
. | . | TRBJ2-2 | TRBV6-5 | TGTGCCAGCAGACCCCCGGGACGGAACACCGGGGAGCTGTTTTTT | CASRPPGRNTGELFF
. | . | TRBJ1-6 | TRBV3-1/TRBV3-2 | TGTGCCAGCAGCCAAGATGGGGGGGGCATACGGAATTCACCCCTCCACTTT | CASSQDGGGIRNSPLHF
. | . | TRBJ2-1 | TRBV6-2/TRBV6-3 | TGTGCCAGCAGTTACTATATTTACGGGGGGCTCTCCTACAATGAGCAGTTCTTC | CASSYYIYGGLSYNEQFF
. | . | TRBJ1-2 | TRBV5-1 | TGCGCCAGCAGCCATCTCGTCGGGAACTATGGCTACACCTTC | CASSHLVGNYGYTF
. | . | TRBJ2-7 | TRBV6-5 | TGTGCCAGCATTACGACAGGGAGGTTCTACGAGCAGTACTTC | CASITTGRFYEQYF
. | . | TRBJ2-1 | TRBV4-1 | TGCGCCAGCAGCCAAGGTATCTCCTCCGATGAGCAGTTCTTC | CASSQGISSDEQFF
. | . | TRBJ1-2 | TRBV28 | TGTGCCAGCGGACCAGGGGATTTAACCTTC | CASGPGDLTF
few | TRBD1 | TRBJ2-6 | TRBV5-1 | TGCGCCAGCAGCTTAACAGGGGAAGGGGCCAACGTCCTGACTTTC | CASSLTGEGANVLTF
. | . | TRBJ2-1 | TRBV9 | TGTGCCAGCAGCGTAGGGGGTGGAGATGAGCAGTTCTTC | CASSVGGGDEQFF
. | TRBD2 | TRBJ2-7 | TRBV6-5 | TGTGCCAGCAGTTATCCTCTAGCGGGAGAGCAATACGAGCAGTACTTC | CASSYPLAGEQYEQYF
once | . | TRBJ2-2 | TRBV5-8 | TGTGCCAGCAGCTTGATTATTCACGGGGAGCTGTTTTTT | CASSLIIHGELFF
. | . | TRBJ1-5 | TRBV27 | TGTGCCAGCAGTCGACAGCTCGATCAGCCCCAGCATTTT | CASSRQLDQPQHF
. | . | TRBJ1-2 | TRBV15 | TGTGCCACCAGCAGAGATGCGGTGACCTATGGCTACACCTTC | CATSRDAVTYGYTF
once | TRBD1 | TRBJ2-6 | TRBV11-3 | TGTGCCAGCAGTCTTGGACAGGGGGCAGGTGGGGCCAACGTCCTGACTTTC | CASSLGQGAGGANVLTF
. | . | TRBJ2-5 | TRBV24-1 | TGTGCCACCAGTGATTTCCCGTTCCAAGAGACCCAGTACTTC | CATSDFPFQETQYF
. | . | TRBJ1-4 | TRBV3-1/TRBV3-2 | TGTGCCAGCAGCCTCTTCGGAGGGATTGAAAAACTGTTTTTT | CASSLFGGIEKLFF
. | . | TRBJ1-3 | TRBV25-1 | TGTGCCAGCAGTGAACCCGGGGTTAGGAACACCATATATTTT | CASSEPGVRNTIYF
once | TRBD1 | TRBJ1-6 | TRBV4-3 | TGCGCCAGCAGCCAAGCCGACAGGGGGAATAATTCACCCCTCCACTTT | CASSQADRGNNSPLHF
. | TRBD2 | TRBJ2-7 | TRBV7-3 | TGTGCCAGCAGCTTAAACGGCGGGAGTGCCTACGAGCAGTACTTC | CASSLNGGSAYEQYF